This TCR beta chain is from a study of T cell repertoires in cytomegalovirus infection. For the study at large: Indications of both CMV infection and matching HLA type were provided by public TCR beta signatures.

CDR3 length equals 14 residues. V trimming: 6 bases; J trimming: 2 bases; junction bases outside the gene matches: 9. The germline gives CDR1 DFQATT, CDR2 SNEGSKA (reference sequence). TCRdb ran MiXCR on the reads and lists one entry per CDR3 protein. The sample shows 200,000 to 300,000 distinct CDR3 sequences, under 8.5% of them seen only once. This clonotype came up a few times. The clonotype comes from a human donor in good health (CMV status not recorded). Some clones in this sample may be carry-over from other donors' samples. The V gene is TRBV20-1, the J gene TRBJ2-5; TRBD2 matches at 7 bases. The material sequenced was PBMCs. The CDR3 DNA reads TGCAGTGCCCGGGAGGCTAGCCTTCAAGAGACCCAGTACTTC. As protein: CSAREASLQETQYF.